Listed below are T cell receptor beta chains from one sample, sequenced in a study of T cell responses to AZD1222 COVID-19 vaccine. Profiling relied on immunoSEQ multiplex PCR, and the TCRdb table lists in-frame clones only, not all of them. This sample has 15,000 to 17,000 clones, with roughly nine tenths found just once. Specimen: peripheral blood, collected 28 days after the second AZD1222 dose. The receptors stem from an adult who received the AZD1222 COVID-19 vaccine. Each CDR3 is given with its conserved first and last residue. The D gene is left open where the match is weak. Rows give clone size only sometimes, using once, few, many, or a class for an expanded clone.

cdr3_nt | cdr3_aa | j_call | d_call | clone_size | v_call
TGTGCCAGCAGTTTTGACAGAGATAATTCACCCCTCCACTTT | CASSFDRDNSPLHF | TRBJ1-6 | - | - | TRBV2
TGTGCCAGCAGCCTCGCTGGCGGGAGGGACGGGGAGCAGTACTTC | CASSLAGGRDGEQYF | TRBJ2-7 | TRBD2 | - | TRBV13
TGTGCCAGCAGCTTAATTAGGGCAGGGGGCGCGAGAGGGGAGCTGTTTTTT | CASSLIRAGGARGELFF | TRBJ2-2 | TRBD1 | - | TRBV7-3
TGTGCCAGTAGTCGCTACAGGAGCTCGAGGGAAAAACTGTTTTTT | CASSRYRSSREKLFF | TRBJ1-4 | - | - | TRBV19
TGTGCCAGCAGCGCGGGGACTAGCGGGGCTGAGACCCAGTACTTC | CASSAGTSGAETQYF | TRBJ2-5 | TRBD2 | - | TRBV7-2
TGTGCCAGCAGCAGGGACCTCGGAGGGGAAAAACTGTTTTTT | CASSRDLGGEKLFF | TRBJ1-4 | - | - | TRBV9
TGTGCCAGCAGCTCGCCGGGACACGATCAAACAGATACGCAGTATTTT | CASSSPGHDQTDTQYF | TRBJ2-3 | - | - | TRBV5-4
TGTGCCAGCAGTCCCCCCCGTGATGAGCGGGGGGTGTGGAATGAGCAGTTCTTC | CASSPPRDERGVWNEQFF | TRBJ2-1 | TRBD2 | - | TRBV6-2/TRBV6-3
TGTGCCACTGGAGCAGGGCCGAACGTCCTGACTTTC | CATGAGPNVLTF | TRBJ2-6 | - | - | TRBV24-1
TGTGCCAGCAGTTTAGATTCAGGGCGCCGGGGCTACACCTTC | CASSLDSGRRGYTF | TRBJ1-2 | - | - | TRBV28
TGTGCCTGGAGTATTGGGGGGGGCTGCCCTCACGAGCAGTACTTC | CAWSIGGGCPHEQYF | TRBJ2-7 | - | - | TRBV30
TGTGCCAGCAGCCTGGATTCGGGCCGGGGGGAGACCCAGTACTTC | CASSLDSGRGETQYF | TRBJ2-5 | - | - | TRBV6-5
TGCGCCAGCAGCTATTACCTTAGCTCCTATAATTCACCCCTCCACTTT | CASSYYLSSYNSPLHF | TRBJ1-6 | - | - | TRBV5-1
TGTGCCAGCAGCTTCGACGGGAATCAGCCCCAGCATTTT | CASSFDGNQPQHF | TRBJ1-5 | - | - | TRBV7-3
TGTGCCAGCAGCCTAGGGACAGGGGGCGGCGAGACCCAGTACTTC | CASSLGTGGGETQYF | TRBJ2-5 | TRBD1 | few | TRBV9
TGCGCCAGCAGCTTAGGGACTAGCGCCGGGGAGCTGTTTTTT | CASSLGTSAGELFF | TRBJ2-2 | TRBD2 | - | TRBV5-1
TGTGCCAGCTCCCCCGGACAGGCGATTAACACCGGGGAGCTGTTTTTT | CASSPGQAINTGELFF | TRBJ2-2 | TRBD1 | - | TRBV18
TGTGCCAGCAGCTTCCATGGGACAGGGGTCCAGCCCCAGCATTTT | CASSFHGTGVQPQHF | TRBJ1-5 | TRBD1 | - | TRBV7-2
TGTGCCAGCAGCCCGAGACTCATGAACACTGAAGCTTTCTTT | CASSPRLMNTEAFF | TRBJ1-1 | - | - | TRBV3-1/TRBV3-2
TGTGCCAGCAACTGGCAACAGGGGAACGATGGCTACACCTTC | CASNWQQGNDGYTF | TRBJ1-2 | TRBD1 | - | TRBV28
TGTGCCAGCAGCACCCACAGGGGAAGAAGGTCCTACGAGCAGTACTTC | CASSTHRGRRSYEQYF | TRBJ2-7 | TRBD1 | - | TRBV7-9
TGTGCCAGTAGGGACAGGGGTGAGGAAAAACTGTTTTTT | CASRDRGEEKLFF | TRBJ1-4 | TRBD1 | - | TRBV19
TGTGCCAGCAGCCCTACAGCTAACTATGGCTACACCTTC | CASSPTANYGYTF | TRBJ1-2 | - | - | TRBV7-2
TGTGCCAGCAGCTTAGACGCGACAGGGGGGCCCTCCTACGAGCAGTACTTC | CASSLDATGGPSYEQYF | TRBJ2-7 | TRBD1 | - | TRBV7-8
TGCAGCGTTGCAGGGCTGCAAGGCTACACCTTC | CSVAGLQGYTF | TRBJ1-2 | - | - | TRBV29-1
TGTGCCAGCAGCGTCCGGACCGGGGAGCTGTTTTTT | CASSVRTGELFF | TRBJ2-2 | - | - | TRBV9
TGTGCCAGCAGCTCTGCCCGGGCCGGGGGGGCCACGGAGCAGTTCTTC | CASSSARAGGATEQFF | TRBJ2-1 | TRBD2 | - | TRBV11-3
TGTGCCAGCACCCCCGGATATGCTGGACCACAAGAGACCCAGTACTTC | CASTPGYAGPQETQYF | TRBJ2-5 | - | - | TRBV7-9
TGTGCCAGCAGCTTAGGGGCAGGGCTCCTGGAGCAGTACTTC | CASSLGAGLLEQYF | TRBJ2-7 | - | - | TRBV7-9
TGTGCCAGCAGCAGAGGACAGGGGAACACTGAAGCTTTCTTT | CASSRGQGNTEAFF | TRBJ1-1 | TRBD1 | - | TRBV11-3
TGTGCCAGCAGCGTGGGACAGGGGTCCGTCGGGGAGCTGTTTTTT | CASSVGQGSVGELFF | TRBJ2-2 | TRBD1 | few | TRBV9
TGTGCCATCAGTGACCGACAGGGTCAGGGAGATACGCAGTATTTT | CAISDRQGQGDTQYF | TRBJ2-3 | TRBD1 | - | TRBV10-3
TGTGCCAGCAGTGGACTAGCGGGGAGGCACGAGCAGTACTTC | CASSGLAGRHEQYF | TRBJ2-7 | TRBD2 | - | TRBV2
TGTGCCAGCAGCCAACTTTATTCACCCCTCCACTTT | CASSQLYSPLHF | TRBJ1-6 | - | - | TRBV3-1/TRBV3-2
TGTGCCAGCAGCGTAGCAGCGGGGGGGGTCACAGATACGCAGTATTTT | CASSVAAGGVTDTQYF | TRBJ2-3 | TRBD2 | - | TRBV9
TGTGCCAGCAGTCCCCAACTAGCGGAGATCCAAGAGACCCAGTACTTC | CASSPQLAEIQETQYF | TRBJ2-5 | TRBD2 | - | TRBV27
TGTGCCAGCAGCTTAGGAGGACCGGGACAACTAGCCAAAAACATTCAGTACTTC | CASSLGGPGQLAKNIQYF | TRBJ2-4 | - | - | TRBV7-6
TGTGCCAGCAGGGGGCAGGTCTCCGGGGAGCTGTTTTTT | CASRGQVSGELFF | TRBJ2-2 | - | once | TRBV7-3
TGTGCCAGCAGCCAAGATTCAGGGGTTGGCTCCTACGAGCAGTACTTC | CASSQDSGVGSYEQYF | TRBJ2-7 | - | - | TRBV3-1/TRBV3-2
TGTGCCAGCAGCTTATTACTAGTATCAATTGAGCAGTTCTTC | CASSLLLVSIEQFF | TRBJ2-1 | - | - | TRBV13
TGTGCCTGGAGTGTGGCAGGTTGGCAGTACTTC | CAWSVAGWQYF | TRBJ2-7 | - | - | TRBV30